This is a list of T cell receptor beta chains from one sample in a study of PD-1 blockade in mismatch repair-deficient tumors. Clones were read by immunoSEQ multiplex PCR, and TCRdb kept only the in-frame ones, dropping some. The sample consists of around 68,000 clones, more than 75% of them appearing once. Here the sequenced sample was peripheral blood, taken 2 weeks after starting pembrolizumab. The receptors here all came from an adult with mismatch repair-deficient cancer. Each CDR3 is given with its conserved first and last residue. A D gene is named only where the DNA matches it firmly. Expanded clones are given a class, and other clones once, few, many or no size at all.

CDR3	DNA	size	V	D	J
CASSPYMDGTGMNTEAFF	TGTGCCAGCAGTCCGTATATGGACGGGACAGGAATGAACACTGAAGCTTTCTTT	-	TRBV27	TRBD1	TRBJ1-1
CASSPDRRNTGELFF	TGTGCCAGCAGCCCTGACAGGAGAAACACCGGGGAGCTGTTTTTT	few	TRBV11-2	-	TRBJ2-2
CASSTDSRTDTQYF	TGTGCCAGCAGCACAGATAGTAGAACAGATACGCAGTATTTT	-	TRBV7-9	-	TRBJ2-3
CASSVYNEQFF	TGTGCCAGCAGCGTATACAATGAGCAGTTCTTC	few	TRBV14	-	TRBJ2-1
CASSRRDSYQPQHF	TGTGCCAGTAGTAGAAGGGACAGCTATCAGCCCCAGCATTTT	-	TRBV19	TRBD1	TRBJ1-5
CASSTFSGLNTEAFF	TGCGCCAGCAGCACCTTTAGCGGGTTGAACACTGAAGCTTTCTTT	-	TRBV5-1	-	TRBJ1-1
CASSISGLAGSEQFF	TGTGCCAGTAGTATAAGCGGACTAGCGGGAAGCGAGCAGTTCTTC	-	TRBV19	TRBD2	TRBJ2-1
CASSLGLAGAENTEAFF	TGTGCCAGCAGCTTAGGACTAGCGGGCGCCGAGAACACTGAAGCTTTCTTT	-	TRBV7-9	-	TRBJ1-1
CASSLAGSRGDTQYF	TGCGCCAGCAGCTTGGCCGGTTCCCGGGGAGATACGCAGTATTTT	-	TRBV5-1	-	TRBJ2-3
CASSEYGASGSKSEQFF	TGTGCCAGCAGTGAATATGGGGCTAGCGGGAGCAAAAGTGAGCAGTTCTTC	-	TRBV25-1	TRBD2	TRBJ2-1
CAWSVTGTNTEAFF	TGTGCCTGGAGTGTGACAGGGACCAACACTGAAGCTTTCTTT	-	TRBV30	TRBD1	TRBJ1-1
CASRAGTANTEAFF	TGTGCCAGCCGTGCGGGGACAGCGAACACTGAAGCTTTCTTT	-	TRBV28	TRBD1	TRBJ1-1
CASSPLKGLQETQYF	TGTGCCAGCTCACCACTGAAGGGGCTACAAGAGACCCAGTACTTC	once	TRBV18	-	TRBJ2-5
CSAPKTGHYGYTF	TGCAGCGCACCCAAGACAGGGCACTATGGCTACACCTTC	-	TRBV29-1	TRBD1	TRBJ1-2